This TCR beta chain was recovered during a study of monozygotic twins with inflammatory bowel disease. This CDR3 contains 14 residues. Germline V gene sequence: CDR1 MGHRA, CDR2 YSYEKL. TCRdb reprocessed the 5' RACE reads and stores each CDR3 protein as one record, lacking DNA. Reported are around 400,000 distinct CDR3 sequences; the ten largest clones contain 2% to 2.5%. The TCR originated in a human donor with ulcerative colitis or Crohn's disease, or a healthy co-twin of an affected twin (not recorded which). The chain couples TRBV4-1 to TRBJ2-5; the D call from TCRdb, TRBD2, cannot be confirmed without DNA. Sample: blood. The CDR3 is CASSWGREQETQYF.